Below are 26 T cell receptor beta chains sequenced from a single sample in a study of shared clonotypes between healthy human individuals. Sequenced by immunoSEQ multiplex PCR; TCRdb stores in-frame clones only, minus some. The data contain approximately 2,300,000 clones, around 92% of them singletons. The sample taken for sequencing was naive CD4+ T cells from PBMCs. The subset is: CD45RA+ positively selected. These receptors originate from a man younger than 35 in good health. Some clones in this sample may be carry-over from other donors' samples.

This clone occurred once. The rearrangement joins TRBV18 to TRBJ2-7, with D perhaps TRBD2 (5 bases). Trimming cost V 3 bases and J 5 bases, with 14 bases left between them. The V gene's germline CDR1 is KGHSH and CDR2 LQKENI. This CDR3 comprises 14 residues. The CDR3 DNA follows: TGTGCCAGCTCACCCGGGGTCCCACGGGACGAGCAGTACTTC. It translates to CASSPGVPRDEQYF.

The V call is TRBV5-1, the J call TRBJ1-1; 9 bases fit TRBD1. V was pared by 5 bases and J by 4 bases, with 15 bases of the junction left unmatched. Germline values: CDR1 SGHRS, CDR2 YFSETQ. The CDR3 consists of 17 residues. CDR3 DNA sequence: TGCGCCAGCAGTCAGACCCCCCTGACAGGGGGAGGCACTGAAGCTTTCTTT. It translates to CASSQTPLTGGGTEAFF.

This sequence joins TRBV6-5 and TRBJ2-7, with 8 bases identical to TRBD2. Germline V gene sequence: CDR1 MNHEY, CDR2 SVGAGI. The CDR3 length is 13 residues. The V segment lost 9 bases and the J segment 1 base; nucleotides outside the gene matches: 5. CDR3 loop: CASVTSVSYEQYF. As DNA, the CDR3 is TGTGCCAGTGTGACTAGCGTGTCCTACGAGCAGTACTTC.

Concerning this clone itself: The sample contains more than one DNA sequence encoding this CDR3. The chain carries TRBV5-1 and TRBJ1-6, with 9 bases fitting TRBD1. The germline CDR1 and CDR2 sequences are SGHRS and YFSETQ. The V segment lost 4 bases and the J segment 7 bases; nucleotides outside the gene matches: 3. The CDR3 sequence is 14 residues long. CDR3 bases: TGCGCCAGCAGCACTGGACAGGGGAATTCACCCCTCCACTTT. It is translated as CASSTGQGNSPLHF.

This chain joins TRBV14 and TRBJ2-7; D is uncertain. The CDR3 runs to 16 residues. Trimming pared 1 base from V and 2 bases from J, leaving 15 bases between. Per germline, CDR1 SGHDN and CDR2 FVKESK. CDR3 residues: CASSQGPTVGAYEQYF. The CDR3 DNA reads as TGTGCCAGCAGCCAAGGGCCCACAGTAGGAGCCTACGAGCAGTACTTC. Filled out from reference TRBV14 and TRBJ2-7, the complete variable domain reads EAGVTQFPSHSVIEKGQTVTLRCDPISGHDNLYWYRRVMGKEIKFLLHFVKESKQDESGMPNNRFLAERTGGTYSTLKVQPAELEDSGVYFCASSQGPTVGAYEQYFGPGTRLTVT.

The chain couples TRBV12-1 to TRBJ2-2; the table names TRBD2, a call not compared with the DNA. TRBV12-1 is labeled a pseudogene. This CDR3 region has 18 residues. CDR3 residues: CASSFLAGGQGGTGELFF. The DNA for the CDR3 is TGTGCCAGCAGCTTTTTGGCGGGAGGGCAAGGTGGCACCGGGGAGCTGTTTTTT.

This chain uses TRBV6-6 with TRBJ2-5; 8 bases align to TRBD2. Germline loops: CDR1 MNHNY, CDR2 SVGAGI (reference sequence). The CDR3 has 14 amino acids. Trimming removed 6 bases from V and 7 bases from J; junction bases left unmatched: 10. The CDR3 is CASSERESPRTQYF. The DNA of the CDR3 is TGTGCCAGCAGCGAGCGGGAGTCTCCCAGGACCCAGTACTTC.

The CDR3 loop reads CASSDADKRTDTQYF. For the CDR3, the DNA is TGTGCCAGCAGCGATGCGGACAAGCGCACAGATACGCAGTATTTT. The J gene is TRBJ2-3, the V gene TRBV5-6, with D maybe TRBD1 (5 bases). V was cut by 4 bases and J by 1 base, with 13 bases left in between. Germline-derived CDR1 and CDR2 are SGHDT and YYEEEE. This CDR3 is 15 amino acids long.

V is TRBV28 and J is TRBJ2-7; 10 bases fit TRBD1. The V segment lost 7 bases and the J segment 0 bases; nucleotides outside the gene matches: 9. This CDR3 comprises 16 residues. CDR1 and CDR2 from the germline V gene are MDHEN and SYDVKM. The CDR3: CASKSKTGGASYEQYF. The CDR3 DNA is TGTGCCAGCAAAAGCAAGACAGGGGGCGCCTCCTACGAGCAGTACTTC. The entire variable domain, with the rest obtained from reference TRBV28 and TRBJ2-7, is as follows: DVKVTQSSRYLVKRTGEKVFLECVQDMDHENMFWYRQDPGLGLRLIYFSYDVKMKEKGDIPEGYSVSREKKERFSLILESASTNQTSMYLCASKSKTGGASYEQYFGPGTRLTVT.

This clone was counted once. The CDR3 DNA is TGTGCCAGCAGTTTGGAGCGAAGCAATGAGCAGTTCTTC. Translated, it gives CASSLERSNEQFF. V gene TRBV6-5 combines with J gene TRBJ2-1; D is unresolved. The germline V gene has CDR1 MNHEY and CDR2 SVGAGI. The CDR3 loop spans 13 amino acids. Deletions cut 4 bases from V and 6 bases from J, with 10 bases between.

This rearrangement joins TRBV19 to TRBJ2-1; 7 bases map to TRBD1. This CDR3 has 16 residues. V was clipped by 4 bases and J by 2 bases; unmatched bases: 8. Per the germline V gene, CDR1 is LNHDA and CDR2 is SQIVND (reference sequence). DNA of the CDR3: TGTGCCAGTAGTAGAGAGACAGGGTTCGCCTACAATGAGCAGTTCTTC. Its protein is CASSRETGFAYNEQFF.

This chain joins TRBV29-1 and TRBJ1-3; TRBD1 matches 7 bases. CDR1 is SQVTM, CDR2 ANQGSEA, per germline. With V trimmed by 7 bases and J by 3 bases, 3 bases remained unmatched. The CDR3 sequence is 12 residues long. The CDR3 here is CSARDSGNTIYF. In DNA form, the CDR3 reads TGCAGCGCCCGGGACAGTGGAAACACCATATATTTT.

With regard to this clone: Within the sample, other DNA sequences also encode this same CDR3. The chain is built from TRBV7-8 and TRBJ2-3; 9 nucleotides line up with TRBD2. Trimming took 4 bases from V and 0 from J; bases not matched to a gene: 2. The CDR3 has 15 residues. From germline, CDR1 is SGHVS and CDR2 FQNEAQ. The CDR3 loop reads CASSSLAGSTDTQYF. Here the CDR3 DNA reads TGTGCCAGCAGCTCTCTAGCGGGAAGCACAGATACGCAGTATTTT.

The V gene is TRBV7-7, the J gene TRBJ2-2, with a possible D match to TRBD2 (6 bases). V shed 3 bases and J shed 0 bases, with 11 bases lying between them. Germline V CDR1 and CDR2: SSHAT, FNYEAQ (reference sequence). This CDR3 has 16 amino acids. The CDR3 here is CASSLAGPANTGELFF. In nucleotides, the CDR3 is TGTGCCAGCAGCTTGGCGGGACCAGCGAACACCGGGGAGCTGTTTTTT.

The rearrangement joins TRBV7-2 to TRBJ2-2; D not resolved. CDR1 and CDR2 (germline): SGHTA, FQGNSA. This CDR3 has 16 residues. The V gene lost 2 bases and the J gene lost 0 bases, with 10 bases spanning the gap. CDR3 sequence (DNA): TGTGCCAGCAGCTTAATCCCCGGCGCGAACACCGGGGAGCTGTTTTTT. Translation: CASSLIPGANTGELFF.

The J gene is TRBJ2-5, the V gene TRBV7-3, with a weak D call TRBD1 (7 bases). V gave up 5 bases and J gave up 5 bases, with 18 bases separating them. This CDR3 spans 15 amino acids. The germline V gene has CDR1 SGHTA and CDR2 FQGTGA. CDR3 in amino acids: CASSKGGARGETQYF. The DNA for the CDR3 is TGTGCCAGCAGCAAAGGGGGCGCCCGGGGGGAGACCCAGTACTTC.

The chain carries TRBV20-1 and TRBJ1-2, with D unresolved. CDR1 is DFQATT and CDR2 is SNEGSKA in the germline V gene (reference sequence). The CDR3 has 11 amino acids. The V end was cut by 1 base, the J end by 7 bases, with 7 bases between. CDR3 in DNA: TGCAGTGCTAGAGGTACCGGTGGCTACACCTTC. Protein product: CSARGTGGYTF.

The chain uses TRBV7-2 and TRBJ2-2; D gene uncertain. CDR1 SGHTA and CDR2 FQGNSA come from the germline V gene. Trimming removed 4 bases at V and 2 bases at J, with 11 bases between. The CDR3 length is 15 residues. The CDR3 DNA reads TGTGCCAGCAGCTATAAGGACCTTAACACCGGGGAGCTGTTTTTT. Its protein product is CASSYKDLNTGELFF.

V and J are TRBV5-1 and TRBJ2-7; the D call may be TRBD1 or TRBD2 (7 bases each). The CDR3 has 16 residues. Germline V gene sequence: CDR1 SGHRS, CDR2 YFSETQ. With 0 bases removed from V and 3 bases from J, the gap between germline ends came to 16 bases. CDR3 sequence reads: CASSLGPGGAIYEQYF. Here the CDR3 DNA reads TGCGCCAGCAGCTTGGGGCCAGGGGGGGCCATCTACGAGCAGTACTTC.

A single count supports this clone. This specimen includes other DNA sequences encoding the same CDR3. This chain connects TRBV28 to TRBJ2-2; D is perhaps TRBD1 (5 bases). CDR1 and CDR2 from the germline V gene are MDHEN and SYDVKM. The CDR3 is 15 residues long. The ends were cut back, 7 bases at V and 0 bases at J, with 12 bases in the middle. As DNA, the CDR3 is TGTGCCAGCACCCGGGCAGGGACGAACACCGGGGAGCTGTTTTTT. Its translation: CASTRAGTNTGELFF.

This sequence joins TRBV5-4 and TRBJ1-1; no firm D call. CDR1 and CDR2 from the germline V gene are SGHNT and YYREEE (reference sequence). Trimming removed 2 bases from V and 5 bases from J, with 7 bases in between. The CDR3 loop spans 12 amino acids. The DNA for the CDR3 is TGTGCCAGCAGCTTTTTGGCTACTGAAGCTTTCTTT. Protein product: CASSFLATEAFF. Full variable domain (outside the CDR3, taken from reference TRBV5-4 and TRBJ1-1): ETGVTQSPTHLIKTRGQQVTLRCSSQSGHNTVSWYQQALGQGPQFIFQYYREEENGRGNFPPRFSGLQFPNYSSELNVNALELDDSALYLCASSFLATEAFFGQGTRLTVV.

This chain uses TRBV7-9 with TRBJ1-1, with D uncertain. V shed 5 bases and J shed 1 base, with 23 bases lying between them. Germline CDR1 SEHNR, CDR2 FQNEAQ (reference sequence). The CDR3 sequence is 18 residues long. The CDR3 DNA sequence: TGTGCCAGCAGCGCCCAGTGGGTGAGGGATTGGAGGAACACTGAAGCTTTCTTT. Its protein is CASSAQWVRDWRNTEAFF.

The V and J genes are TRBV5-8 and TRBJ1-5; the D is unclear. There are 17 residues in the CDR3. Germline V CDR1 and CDR2: SGHTS, YDEGEE. The V and J ends lost 4 bases and 5 bases respectively, with 22 bases between them. The CDR3: CASSSALTAEADQPQHF. The CDR3 DNA is TGTGCCAGCAGCAGCGCCTTAACAGCCGAGGCGGATCAGCCCCAGCATTTT.

The chain couples TRBV5-4 to TRBJ2-5; 7 bases align to TRBD2. CDR1 and CDR2 from the germline V gene are SGHNT and YYREEE (reference sequence). V gave up 0 bases and J gave up 5 bases; unmatched junction bases: 13. The CDR3 runs 17 residues. CDR3 DNA sequence: TGTGCCAGCAGCTTGGGTCTCCAGCTAGCGGAGGGGGAGACCCAGTACTTC. It translates to CASSLGLQLAEGETQYF.

The chain couples TRBV27 to TRBJ2-7; 9 nucleotides line up with TRBD1. CDR3 length: 15 residues. Germline V lookup: CDR1 MNHEY, CDR2 SMNVEV (reference sequence). The ends lost 6 bases at V and 3 bases at J; junction bases unmatched: 9. This chain's CDR3 is CASRQLGTGIYEQYF. The DNA for the CDR3 is TGTGCCAGCAGGCAACTCGGGACAGGGATCTACGAGCAGTACTTC.

The chain employs TRBV4-1 and TRBJ2-1; D tentatively reads TRBD1 or TRBD2 (5 bases each). V lost 4 bases to trimming and J lost 2 bases, with 15 bases between them. The CDR3 is made up of 16 amino acids. Germline CDR1 and CDR2: MGHRA and YSYEKL. DNA of the CDR3: TGCGCCAGCAGCCGCAGCACGGGACGAACCTACAATGAGCAGTTCTTC. This codes for CASSRSTGRTYNEQFF.